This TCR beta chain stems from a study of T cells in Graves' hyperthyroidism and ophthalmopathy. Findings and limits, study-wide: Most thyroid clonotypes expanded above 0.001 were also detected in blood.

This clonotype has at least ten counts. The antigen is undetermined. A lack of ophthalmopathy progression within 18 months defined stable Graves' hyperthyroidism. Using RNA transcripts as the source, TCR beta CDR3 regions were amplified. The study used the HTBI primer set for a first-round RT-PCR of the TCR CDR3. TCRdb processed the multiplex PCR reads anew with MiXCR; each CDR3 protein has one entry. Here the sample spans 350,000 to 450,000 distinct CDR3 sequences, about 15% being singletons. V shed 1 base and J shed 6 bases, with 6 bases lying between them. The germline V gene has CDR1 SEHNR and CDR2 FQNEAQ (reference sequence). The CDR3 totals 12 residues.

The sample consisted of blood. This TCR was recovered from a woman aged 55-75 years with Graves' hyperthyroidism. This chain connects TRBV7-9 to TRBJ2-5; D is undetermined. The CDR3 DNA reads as TGTGCCAGCAGCTTAGACTTGCAGACCCAGTACTTC. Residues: CASSLDLQTQYF.